The rows below give T cell receptor beta chains drawn from one sample of a study of blood T cell repertoires in COVID-19. Some clones are missing from TCRdb's copy, which holds only in-frame ones; the method was immunoSEQ multiplex PCR. The top ten clones hold 3.5% to 4.5% of a sample with fewer than 350,000 clones, just over 85% of them seen once. The sequencing sample was made of PBMCs or T cells enriched from blood (not recorded which). The origin of the receptors is a woman in her thirties or forties with acute COVID-19. Both conserved end residues are trimmed from each CDR3. The order of the fields is clone size, J gene, CDR3 length, V gene, CDR3 protein. Expanded clones are given a class, and other clones once, few, many or no size at all.

clone_size: NA
j_call: TRBJ2-2
cdr3_length: 12
v_call: TRBV7-9
cdr3_aa: ASRYTGGTGELF

clone_size: NA
j_call: TRBJ1-5
cdr3_length: 10
v_call: TRBV5-4
cdr3_aa: ASSYGDQPQH

clone_size: NA
j_call: TRBJ2-3
cdr3_length: 16
v_call: TRBV4-2
cdr3_aa: ASSQDSGLALYTDTQY

clone_size: NA
j_call: TRBJ2-3
cdr3_length: 16
v_call: TRBV4-3
cdr3_aa: ASSQERASGGAGDTQY

clone_size: NA
j_call: TRBJ1-1
cdr3_length: 11
v_call: TRBV3-1/TRBV3-2
cdr3_aa: ATGTPKNTEAF

clone_size: NA
j_call: TRBJ1-5
cdr3_length: 13
v_call: TRBV3-1/TRBV3-2
cdr3_aa: ASSQGSGVSQPQH

clone_size: NA
j_call: TRBJ2-2
cdr3_length: 13
v_call: TRBV4-3
cdr3_aa: ASSLSGVDTGELF

clone_size: NA
j_call: TRBJ1-1
cdr3_length: 11
v_call: TRBV11-2
cdr3_aa: ASSLTVSTEAF

clone_size: NA
j_call: TRBJ1-2
cdr3_length: 16
v_call: TRBV27
cdr3_aa: ASSLSRTPQGRSYGYT

clone_size: once
j_call: TRBJ1-1
cdr3_length: 10
v_call: TRBV2
cdr3_aa: AINDRITEAF

clone_size: NA
j_call: TRBJ2-1
cdr3_length: 12
v_call: TRBV11-3
cdr3_aa: ASSLDRLEGRQF

clone_size: NA
j_call: TRBJ1-2
cdr3_length: 11
v_call: TRBV14
cdr3_aa: ASSQDATGGYT

clone_size: NA
j_call: TRBJ2-7
cdr3_length: 13
v_call: TRBV18
cdr3_aa: ASSPSFQGGYEQY

clone_size: once
j_call: TRBJ2-1
cdr3_length: 15
v_call: TRBV27
cdr3_aa: ASSTVTGTSVINEQF

clone_size: NA
j_call: TRBJ2-7
cdr3_length: 15
v_call: TRBV19
cdr3_aa: ASSDGGRTSGTYEQY

clone_size: NA
j_call: TRBJ1-3
cdr3_length: 14
v_call: TRBV18
cdr3_aa: ASSPGQTHPGNTIY

clone_size: NA
j_call: TRBJ2-6
cdr3_length: 14
v_call: TRBV4-3
cdr3_aa: ASSQVPGSGANVLT

clone_size: NA
j_call: TRBJ1-5
cdr3_length: 13
v_call: TRBV19
cdr3_aa: ASNRGKGSNQPQH

clone_size: few
j_call: TRBJ1-2
cdr3_length: 13
v_call: TRBV19
cdr3_aa: ASRDRKHEFDGYT

clone_size: NA
j_call: TRBJ1-2
cdr3_length: 13
v_call: TRBV4-3
cdr3_aa: ASSQEPGGGYGYT

clone_size: NA
j_call: TRBJ2-2
cdr3_length: 11
v_call: TRBV6-4
cdr3_aa: ASSEAGYGELF

clone_size: NA
j_call: TRBJ2-2
cdr3_length: 14
v_call: TRBV27
cdr3_aa: ASSQGTRRNTGELF

clone_size: NA
j_call: TRBJ2-3
cdr3_length: 12
v_call: TRBV11-3
cdr3_aa: ASSWDREGDTQY

clone_size: NA
j_call: TRBJ1-1
cdr3_length: 14
v_call: TRBV7-8
cdr3_aa: ASRALPGHLNTEAF

clone_size: NA
j_call: TRBJ2-1
cdr3_length: 14
v_call: TRBV10-1
cdr3_aa: ASSHSGDNSYNEQF

clone_size: NA
j_call: TRBJ1-5
cdr3_length: 13
v_call: TRBV27
cdr3_aa: ASSRGNPLDQPQH

clone_size: NA
j_call: TRBJ1-2
cdr3_length: 14
v_call: TRBV15
cdr3_aa: ATSRDQQGGLYGYT

clone_size: NA
j_call: TRBJ1-2
cdr3_length: 11
v_call: TRBV2
cdr3_aa: ASSRRQSYGYT

clone_size: NA
j_call: TRBJ2-2
cdr3_length: 17
v_call: TRBV3-1/TRBV3-2
cdr3_aa: ASSPGLAATKSNTGELF

clone_size: NA
j_call: TRBJ2-7
cdr3_length: 18
v_call: TRBV28
cdr3_aa: ASSLFLPAPGTASSYEQY

clone_size: NA
j_call: TRBJ2-7
cdr3_length: 14
v_call: TRBV7-9
cdr3_aa: ASSLSGAGVQYEQY

clone_size: few
j_call: TRBJ2-7
cdr3_length: 14
v_call: TRBV20-1
cdr3_aa: SASSFRAGVPYEQY

clone_size: once
j_call: TRBJ2-7
cdr3_length: 12
v_call: TRBV10-3
cdr3_aa: AITGQGDSYEQY

clone_size: NA
j_call: TRBJ2-1
cdr3_length: 14
v_call: TRBV9
cdr3_aa: ASSPWRGGGNNEQF

clone_size: NA
j_call: TRBJ2-1
cdr3_length: 12
v_call: TRBV9
cdr3_aa: ASSPGTDNNEQF

clone_size: NA
j_call: TRBJ1-6
cdr3_length: 14
v_call: TRBV27
cdr3_aa: ASSLNAQGFNSPLH

clone_size: NA
j_call: TRBJ2-3
cdr3_length: 13
v_call: TRBV5-6
cdr3_aa: ASSRQGRSTDTQY

clone_size: NA
j_call: TRBJ1-3
cdr3_length: 14
v_call: TRBV20-1
cdr3_aa: SASPSGFIPGNTIY

clone_size: NA
j_call: TRBJ2-2
cdr3_length: 13
v_call: TRBV3-1/TRBV3-2
cdr3_aa: ASSQRQARSGELF

clone_size: NA
j_call: TRBJ2-1
cdr3_length: 14
v_call: TRBV9
cdr3_aa: ASSVASSGSIYEQF

clone_size: NA
j_call: TRBJ1-5
cdr3_length: 11
v_call: TRBV12-3/TRBV12-4
cdr3_aa: ASSPHGFPPQH

clone_size: NA
j_call: TRBJ1-1
cdr3_length: 11
v_call: TRBV7-2
cdr3_aa: ASSRQGNTEAF

clone_size: NA
j_call: TRBJ1-4
cdr3_length: 12
v_call: TRBV11-2
cdr3_aa: ASSPRTLDEKLF

clone_size: NA
j_call: TRBJ1-5
cdr3_length: 16
v_call: TRBV5-6
cdr3_aa: ASSLSPGLGQGNQPQH

clone_size: NA
j_call: TRBJ1-3
cdr3_length: 13
v_call: TRBV9
cdr3_aa: ASSVGGISGNTIY

clone_size: NA
j_call: TRBJ2-7
cdr3_length: 14
v_call: TRBV19
cdr3_aa: ASSRGTSGGSHEQY

clone_size: NA
j_call: TRBJ2-7
cdr3_length: 13
v_call: TRBV9
cdr3_aa: ASSVEAGWSYEQY

clone_size: NA
j_call: TRBJ1-2
cdr3_length: 12
v_call: TRBV9
cdr3_aa: ASSVAPTGYGYT

clone_size: NA
j_call: TRBJ1-1
cdr3_length: 10
v_call: TRBV20-1
cdr3_aa: SASQDREKAF

clone_size: NA
j_call: TRBJ2-1
cdr3_length: 11
v_call: TRBV11-3
cdr3_aa: ASSLSGGDEQF

clone_size: NA
j_call: TRBJ1-5
cdr3_length: 13
v_call: TRBV19
cdr3_aa: ASRTTAFNNQPQH

clone_size: NA
j_call: TRBJ2-5
cdr3_length: 13
v_call: TRBV28
cdr3_aa: ASRPLFRDQETQY

clone_size: NA
j_call: TRBJ1-2
cdr3_length: 11
v_call: TRBV18
cdr3_aa: ASSPDRGYGYT

clone_size: NA
j_call: TRBJ2-1
cdr3_length: 14
v_call: TRBV4-3
cdr3_aa: ASSQGQGASYNEQF

clone_size: NA
j_call: TRBJ2-5
cdr3_length: 15
v_call: TRBV5-5
cdr3_aa: ASSLGLRTSGRETQY

clone_size: NA
j_call: TRBJ2-7
cdr3_length: 10
v_call: TRBV28
cdr3_aa: ASSLSEREQY

clone_size: once
j_call: TRBJ2-3
cdr3_length: 11
v_call: TRBV18
cdr3_aa: ASSPWDKDTQY

clone_size: NA
j_call: TRBJ2-3
cdr3_length: 15
v_call: TRBV7-9
cdr3_aa: ASSLVPLAGGPRTQY

clone_size: NA
j_call: TRBJ2-1
cdr3_length: 13
v_call: TRBV18
cdr3_aa: ASSPYDRVYNEQF